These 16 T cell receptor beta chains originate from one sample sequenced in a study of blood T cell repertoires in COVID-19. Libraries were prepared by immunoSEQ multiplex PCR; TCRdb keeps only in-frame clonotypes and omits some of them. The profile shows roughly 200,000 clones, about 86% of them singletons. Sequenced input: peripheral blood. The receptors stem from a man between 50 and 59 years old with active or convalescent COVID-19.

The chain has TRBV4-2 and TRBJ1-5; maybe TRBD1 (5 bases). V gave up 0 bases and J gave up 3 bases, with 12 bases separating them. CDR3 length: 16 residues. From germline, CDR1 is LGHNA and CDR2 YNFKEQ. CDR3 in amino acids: CASSQEAGSLNQPQHF. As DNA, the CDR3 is TGTGCCAGCAGCCAAGAAGCAGGGTCCCTCAATCAGCCCCAGCATTTT.

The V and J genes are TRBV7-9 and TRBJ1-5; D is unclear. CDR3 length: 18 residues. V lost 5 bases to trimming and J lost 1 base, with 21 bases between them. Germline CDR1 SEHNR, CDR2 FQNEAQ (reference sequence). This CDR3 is CASSRTGSPSESNQPQHF. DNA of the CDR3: TGTGCCAGCAGCCGAACCGGGAGCCCAAGTGAGAGCAATCAGCCCCAGCATTTT.

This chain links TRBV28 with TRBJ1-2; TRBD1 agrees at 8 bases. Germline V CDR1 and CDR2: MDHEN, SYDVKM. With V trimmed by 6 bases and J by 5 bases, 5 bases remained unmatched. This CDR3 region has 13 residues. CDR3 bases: TGTGCCAGCAGCCTTGACAGGGGTTATGGCTACACCTTC. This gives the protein CASSLDRGYGYTF.

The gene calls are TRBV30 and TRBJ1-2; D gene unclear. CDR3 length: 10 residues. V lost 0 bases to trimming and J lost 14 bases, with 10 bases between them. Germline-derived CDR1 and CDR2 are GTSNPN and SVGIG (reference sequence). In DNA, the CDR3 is TGTGCCTGGAGTGTATCCGTGGCTACCTTC. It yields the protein CAWSVSVATF.

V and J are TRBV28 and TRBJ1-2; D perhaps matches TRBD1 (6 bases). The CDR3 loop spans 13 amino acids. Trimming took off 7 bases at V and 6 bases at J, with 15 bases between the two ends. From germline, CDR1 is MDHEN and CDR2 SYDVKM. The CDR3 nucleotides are TGTGCCAGCATGACGGGGGGCGCCGATGGCTACACCTTC. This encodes CASMTGGADGYTF.

CDR3 sequence: CASQGPGTEAFF. In DNA form, the CDR3 reads TGTGCCAGCCAGGGTCCGGGCACTGAAGCTTTCTTT. The chain employs TRBV6-5 and TRBJ1-1; D possibly corresponds to TRBD1 (5 bases). The germline V and J ends were trimmed by 8 bases and 4 bases, with 11 bases remaining between them. This CDR3 is 12 amino acids long. Germline CDR1 reads MNHEY; CDR2 reads SVGAGI.

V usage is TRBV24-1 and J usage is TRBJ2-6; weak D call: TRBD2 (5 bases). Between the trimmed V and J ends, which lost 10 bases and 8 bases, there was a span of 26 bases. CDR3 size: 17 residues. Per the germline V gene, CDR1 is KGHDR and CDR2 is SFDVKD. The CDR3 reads CATLSLDRLKGSNVLTF. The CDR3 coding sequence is TGTGCCACGTTGAGCCTGGACCGACTAAAAGGGTCCAACGTCCTGACTTTC.

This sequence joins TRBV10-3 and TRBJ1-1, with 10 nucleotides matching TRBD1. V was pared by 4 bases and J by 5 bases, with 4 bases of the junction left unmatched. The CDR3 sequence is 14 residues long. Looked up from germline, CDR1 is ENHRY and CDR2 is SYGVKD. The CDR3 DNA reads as TGTGCCATCAGTGGGGGACAGGGGACAACTGAAGCTTTCTTT. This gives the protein CAISGGQGTTEAFF.

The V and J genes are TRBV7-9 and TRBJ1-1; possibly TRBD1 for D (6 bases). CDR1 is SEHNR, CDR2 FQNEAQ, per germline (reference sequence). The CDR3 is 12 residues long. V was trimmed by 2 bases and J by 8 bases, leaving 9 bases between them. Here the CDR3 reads CASSLRGSEAFF. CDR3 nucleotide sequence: TGTGCCAGCAGCTTAAGGGGGTCGGAAGCTTTCTTT.

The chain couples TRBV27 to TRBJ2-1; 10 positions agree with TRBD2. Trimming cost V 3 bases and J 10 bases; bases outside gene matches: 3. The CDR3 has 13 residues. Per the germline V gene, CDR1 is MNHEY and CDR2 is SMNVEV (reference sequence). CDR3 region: CASSLLAGVEQFF. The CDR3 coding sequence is TGTGCCAGCAGTTTGCTAGCGGGGGTAGAGCAGTTCTTC.

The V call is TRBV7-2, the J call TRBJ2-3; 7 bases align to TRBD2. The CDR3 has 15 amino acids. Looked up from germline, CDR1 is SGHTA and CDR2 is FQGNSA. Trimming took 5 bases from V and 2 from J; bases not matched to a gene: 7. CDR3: CASSTRDYYTDTQYF. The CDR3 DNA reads TGTGCCAGCAGCACGCGGGACTACTACACAGATACGCAGTATTTT.

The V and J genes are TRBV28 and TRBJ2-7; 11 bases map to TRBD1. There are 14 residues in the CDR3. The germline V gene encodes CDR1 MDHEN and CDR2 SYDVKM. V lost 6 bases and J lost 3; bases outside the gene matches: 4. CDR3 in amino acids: CASRWDRGYYEQYF. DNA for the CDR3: TGTGCCAGCAGGTGGGACAGGGGGTACTACGAGCAGTACTTC.

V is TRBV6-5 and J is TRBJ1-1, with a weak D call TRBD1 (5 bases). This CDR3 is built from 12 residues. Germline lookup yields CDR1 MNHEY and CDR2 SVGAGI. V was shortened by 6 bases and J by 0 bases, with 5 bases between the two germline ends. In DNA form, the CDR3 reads TGTGCCAGCAGGACAGTGAACACTGAAGCTTTCTTT. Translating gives CASRTVNTEAFF.

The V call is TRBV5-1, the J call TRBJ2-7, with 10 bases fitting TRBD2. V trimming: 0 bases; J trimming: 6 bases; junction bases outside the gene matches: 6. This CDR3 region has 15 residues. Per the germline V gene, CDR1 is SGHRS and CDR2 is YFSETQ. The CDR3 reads CASSLGGLAGAEQYF. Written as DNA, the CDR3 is TGCGCCAGCAGCTTGGGAGGTCTAGCGGGGGCCGAGCAGTACTTC.

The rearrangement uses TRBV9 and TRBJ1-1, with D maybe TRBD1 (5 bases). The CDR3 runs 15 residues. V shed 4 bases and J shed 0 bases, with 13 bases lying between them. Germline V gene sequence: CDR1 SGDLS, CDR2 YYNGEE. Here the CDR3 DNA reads TGTGCCAGCAGCCCCCGGGGGGGGGTGAACACTGAAGCTTTCTTT. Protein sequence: CASSPRGGVNTEAFF.

The chain's CDR3 is CASSLVGDGELFF. In nucleotides, the CDR3 is TGTGCCAGCAGCTTAGTCGGGGACGGGGAGCTGTTTTTT. V is TRBV7-8 and J is TRBJ2-2; TRBD2 is a possible D gene (5 bases). The CDR3 loop spans 13 amino acids. Deletions cut 1 base from V and 7 bases from J, with 7 bases between. Germline assignment: CDR1 SGHVS and CDR2 FQNEAQ.